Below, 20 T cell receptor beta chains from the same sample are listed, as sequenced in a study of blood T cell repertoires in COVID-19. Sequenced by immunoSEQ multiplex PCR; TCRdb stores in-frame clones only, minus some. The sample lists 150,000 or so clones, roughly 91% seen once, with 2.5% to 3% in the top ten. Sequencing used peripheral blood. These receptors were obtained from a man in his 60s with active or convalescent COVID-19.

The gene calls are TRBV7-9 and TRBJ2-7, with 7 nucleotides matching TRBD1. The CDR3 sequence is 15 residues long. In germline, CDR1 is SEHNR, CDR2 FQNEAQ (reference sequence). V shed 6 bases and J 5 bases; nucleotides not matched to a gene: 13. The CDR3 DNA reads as TGTGCCAGCAGGTTTCTCCGACAGGGATCCCACGAGCAGTACTTC. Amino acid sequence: CASRFLRQGSHEQYF.

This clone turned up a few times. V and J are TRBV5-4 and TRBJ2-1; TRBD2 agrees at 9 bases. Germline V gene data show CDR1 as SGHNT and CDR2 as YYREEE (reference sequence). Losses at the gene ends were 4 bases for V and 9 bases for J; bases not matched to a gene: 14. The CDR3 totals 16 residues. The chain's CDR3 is CASSPQFQRGAVEQFF. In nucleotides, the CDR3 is TGTGCCAGCAGCCCGCAGTTTCAGCGGGGGGCCGTTGAGCAGTTCTTC.

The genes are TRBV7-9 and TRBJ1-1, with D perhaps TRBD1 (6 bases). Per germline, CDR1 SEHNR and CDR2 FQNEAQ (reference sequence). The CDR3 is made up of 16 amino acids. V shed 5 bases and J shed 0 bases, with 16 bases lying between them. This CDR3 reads CASSPGYRDMNTEAFF. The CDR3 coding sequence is TGTGCCAGCAGCCCCGGCTACAGGGACATGAACACTGAAGCTTTCTTT.

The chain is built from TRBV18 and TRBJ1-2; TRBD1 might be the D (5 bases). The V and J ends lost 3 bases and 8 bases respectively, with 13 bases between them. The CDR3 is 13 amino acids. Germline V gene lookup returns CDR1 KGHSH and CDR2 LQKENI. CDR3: CASSPGTSEGYTF. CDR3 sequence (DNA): TGTGCCAGCTCACCTGGGACTTCGGAGGGCTACACCTTC.

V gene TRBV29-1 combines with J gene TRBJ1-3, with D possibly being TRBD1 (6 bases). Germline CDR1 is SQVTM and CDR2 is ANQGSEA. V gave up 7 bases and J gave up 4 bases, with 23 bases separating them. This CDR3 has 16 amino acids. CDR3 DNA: TGCAGCGGTATAAAGCTCCGGGACACAACAGGAAACACCATATATTTT. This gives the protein CSGIKLRDTTGNTIYF.

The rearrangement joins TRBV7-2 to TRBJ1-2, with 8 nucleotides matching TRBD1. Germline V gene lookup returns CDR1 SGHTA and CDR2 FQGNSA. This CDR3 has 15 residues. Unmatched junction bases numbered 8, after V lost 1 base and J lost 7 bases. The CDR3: CASSLGSQGAAGYTF. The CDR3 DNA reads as TGTGCCAGCAGCTTAGGGAGTCAGGGGGCGGCTGGCTACACCTTC. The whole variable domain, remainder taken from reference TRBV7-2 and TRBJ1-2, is GAGVSQSPSNKVTEKGKDVELRCDPISGHTALYWYRQSLGQGLEFLIYFQGNSAPDKSGLPSDRFSAERTGGSVSTLTIQRTQQEDSAVYLCASSLGSQGAAGYTFGSGTRLTVV.

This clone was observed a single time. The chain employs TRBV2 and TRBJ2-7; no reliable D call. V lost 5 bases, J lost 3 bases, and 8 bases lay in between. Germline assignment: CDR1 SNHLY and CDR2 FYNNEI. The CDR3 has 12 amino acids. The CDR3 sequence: CASSLTFYEQYF. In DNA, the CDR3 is TGTGCCAGCAGTCTGACATTCTACGAGCAGTACTTC.

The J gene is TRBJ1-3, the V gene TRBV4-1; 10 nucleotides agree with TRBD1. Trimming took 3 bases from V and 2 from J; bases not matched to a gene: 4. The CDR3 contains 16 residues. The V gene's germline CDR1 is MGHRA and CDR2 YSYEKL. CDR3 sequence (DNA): TGCGCCAGCAGCCACCCGGGACAGGGGACTGGAAACACCATATATTTT. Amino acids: CASSHPGQGTGNTIYF.

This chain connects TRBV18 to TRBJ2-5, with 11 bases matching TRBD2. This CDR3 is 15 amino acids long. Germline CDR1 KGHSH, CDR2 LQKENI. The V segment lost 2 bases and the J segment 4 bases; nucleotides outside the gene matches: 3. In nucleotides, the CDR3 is TGTGCCAGCTCACCAGGGCTAGCGGGAGGAGAGACCCAGTACTTC. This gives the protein CASSPGLAGGETQYF.

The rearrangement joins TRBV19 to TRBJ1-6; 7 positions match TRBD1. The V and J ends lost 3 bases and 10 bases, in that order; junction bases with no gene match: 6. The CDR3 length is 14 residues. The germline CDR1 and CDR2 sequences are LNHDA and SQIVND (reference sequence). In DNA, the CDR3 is TGTGCCAGTAGTATTCGACAGGGTGAATCACCCCTCCACTTT. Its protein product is CASSIRQGESPLHF.

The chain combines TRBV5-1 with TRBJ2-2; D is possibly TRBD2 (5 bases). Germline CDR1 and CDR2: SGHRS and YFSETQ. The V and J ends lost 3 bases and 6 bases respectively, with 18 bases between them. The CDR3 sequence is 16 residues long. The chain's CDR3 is CASSSEGSRSAGELFF. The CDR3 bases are TGCGCCAGCAGCTCCGAAGGGAGTCGAAGCGCCGGGGAGCTGTTTTTT.

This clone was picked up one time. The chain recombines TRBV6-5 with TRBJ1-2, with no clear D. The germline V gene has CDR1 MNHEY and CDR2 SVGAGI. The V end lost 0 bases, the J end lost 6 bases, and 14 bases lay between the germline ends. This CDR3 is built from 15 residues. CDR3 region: CASSYSRGGADGYTF. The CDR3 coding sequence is TGTGCCAGCAGTTACTCGAGAGGTGGTGCAGATGGCTACACCTTC.

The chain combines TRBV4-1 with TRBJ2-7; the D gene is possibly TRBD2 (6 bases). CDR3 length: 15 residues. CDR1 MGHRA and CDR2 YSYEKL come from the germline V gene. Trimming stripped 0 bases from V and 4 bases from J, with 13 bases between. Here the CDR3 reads CASSQETGGAYEQYF. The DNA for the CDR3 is TGCGCCAGCAGCCAAGAAACCGGGGGAGCGTACGAGCAGTACTTC.

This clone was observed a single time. The CDR3: CASSQDYWVEGVNTEAFF. CDR3 nucleotide sequence: TGTGCCAGCAGCCAAGATTATTGGGTCGAAGGGGTGAACACTGAAGCTTTCTTT. The chain is built from TRBV3-1 (or the pseudogene TRBV3-2) and TRBJ1-1, with a weak D call TRBD1 (5 bases). CDR1 LGHDT and CDR2 YNNKEL come from the germline V gene (reference sequence). This CDR3 has 18 residues. The V end was cut by 0 bases, the J end by 0 bases, with 17 bases between.

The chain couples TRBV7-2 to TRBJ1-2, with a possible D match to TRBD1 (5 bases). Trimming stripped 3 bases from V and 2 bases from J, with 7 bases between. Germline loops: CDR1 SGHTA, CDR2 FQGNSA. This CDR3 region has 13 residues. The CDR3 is CASSLTANYGYTF. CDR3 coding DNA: TGTGCCAGCAGCTTGACAGCAAACTATGGCTACACCTTC.

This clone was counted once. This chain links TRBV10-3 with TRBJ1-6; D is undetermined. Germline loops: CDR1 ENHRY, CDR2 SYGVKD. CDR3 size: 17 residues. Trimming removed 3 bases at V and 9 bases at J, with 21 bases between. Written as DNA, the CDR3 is TGTGCCATCAGTGACCCCCTGGAGGGCAGTTCCTCTTCACCCCTCCACTTT. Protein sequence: CAISDPLEGSSSSPLHF.

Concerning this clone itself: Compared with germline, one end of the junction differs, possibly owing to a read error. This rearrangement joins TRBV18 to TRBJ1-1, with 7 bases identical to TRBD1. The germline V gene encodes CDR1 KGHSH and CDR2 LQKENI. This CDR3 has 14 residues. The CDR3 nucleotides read TGTGCCAGCTCAAACGACAGGGTGACCACTGAAGTTTTCTTT. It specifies CASSNDRVTTEVFF.

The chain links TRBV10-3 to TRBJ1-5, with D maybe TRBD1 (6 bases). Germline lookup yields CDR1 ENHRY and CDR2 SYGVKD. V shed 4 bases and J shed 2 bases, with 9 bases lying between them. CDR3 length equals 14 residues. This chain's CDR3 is CAISVAGGNQPQHF. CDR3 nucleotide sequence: TGTGCCATCAGTGTGGCAGGGGGCAATCAGCCCCAGCATTTT.

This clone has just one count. CDR3 sequence reads: CASSPVTWETQYF. Written as DNA, the CDR3 is TGTGCCAGCAGTCCGGTTACCTGGGAGACCCAGTACTTC. The chain combines TRBV27 with TRBJ2-5; D is undetermined. CDR1 and CDR2 from the germline V gene are MNHEY and SMNVEV (reference sequence). The V end was cut by 5 bases, the J end by 5 bases, with 12 bases between. This CDR3 region has 13 residues.

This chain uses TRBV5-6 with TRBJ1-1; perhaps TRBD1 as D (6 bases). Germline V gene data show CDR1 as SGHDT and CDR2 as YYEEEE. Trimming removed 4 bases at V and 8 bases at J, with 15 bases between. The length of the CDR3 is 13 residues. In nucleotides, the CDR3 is TGTGCCAGCAGCCCGCTGGGGGGGCGGGAAGCTTTCTTT. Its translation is CASSPLGGREAFF.